The clone carrying this T cell receptor (beta chain) occurred once. These data come from a study of blood T cell repertoires in COVID-19. Study-wide context: T cells, B-cell-depleted T cells, or PBMCs provided the cDNA or gDNA that served as material.

Followed over time, Seattle patients had been enrolled while infection was active. Per the authors' pipeline: Quantification of nucleated cells was approximated via reference gene primer amplification. TCRdb's copy holds only in-frame clones and misses some; the assay was immunoSEQ multiplex PCR. V and J calls and clone size follow that table, whereas D and trimming were derived from the DNA. The sample contains over 250,000 clones, around 90% of which appear only once. J lost 8 bases, V lost 0 bases, and 5 bases had no gene match. Germline CDR1 and CDR2: SGDLS and YYNGEE. The CDR3 is made up of 15 amino acids.

The sample consisted of peripheral blood. The J gene is TRBJ1-6, the V gene TRBV9, with 7 bases matching TRBD1. This receptor was obtained from a woman in her forties or fifties with COVID-19, enrolled during active disease. This CDR3 reads CASSVDGGGYSPLHF. As DNA, the CDR3 is TGTGCCAGCAGCGTAGACGGAGGGGGCTATTCACCCCTCCACTTT.